The rows below give T cell receptor beta chains drawn from one sample of a study of shared clonotypes between healthy human individuals. Sequencing used immunoSEQ multiplex PCR; TCRdb keeps in-frame clones, though not all of them. The sample carries about 2 million clones, 85% to 95% recorded once. Sequences were obtained from naive CD4+ T cells sorted from blood. These receptors all stem from a man younger than 35 in good health. CDR3s include the opening cysteine and the closing phenylalanine or tryptophan. A D gene is named only where the DNA matches it firmly. Size is stated for part of the rows, as once, few or many counts, or as a class when the clone is expanded.

>-|-|TRBV5-1|TRBJ1-2
CASSLAGDGYTF
TGCGCCAGCAGCTTGGCAGGGGACGGCTACACCTTC
>-|TRBD2|TRBV7-2|TRBJ2-3
CASSLRSGPDTQYF
TGTGCCAGCAGCTTACGTAGCGGGCCCGATACGCAGTATTTT
>-|TRBD1|TRBV4-1|TRBJ2-7
CASSHITGGDGSYEQYF
TGCGCCAGCAGCCATATAACAGGGGGCGATGGTTCCTACGAGCAGTACTTC
>-|-|TRBV6-1|TRBJ1-5
CASSGGVAHQPQHF
TGTGCCAGCAGTGGAGGGGTGGCCCATCAGCCCCAGCATTTT
>once|-|TRBV9|TRBJ2-5
CASSPGWRPQTQYF
TGTGCCAGCAGCCCAGGGTGGAGGCCTCAGACCCAGTACTTC
>-|TRBD1|TRBV5-1|TRBJ1-1
CASSLGQGINTEAFF
TGCGCCAGCAGTTTGGGACAGGGGATAAACACTGAAGCTTTCTTT
>-|-|TRBV28|TRBJ1-2
CASNQGDSGYTF
TGTGCCAGCAACCAGGGAGACAGTGGCTACACCTTC
>-|-|TRBV7-9|TRBJ1-4
CASSLGTATNEKLFF
TGTGCCAGCAGCCTCGGGACGGCAACTAATGAAAAACTGTTTTTT
>-|-|TRBV10-3|TRBJ1-6
CAISESSPYPLHF
TGTGCCATCAGTGAGTCGTCCCCGTACCCCCTCCACTTT
>-|TRBD2|TRBV10-2|TRBJ2-4
CASRTSGNIQYF
TGCGCCAGCAGGACTAGCGGAAACATTCAGTACTTC
>-|-|TRBV9|TRBJ1-3
CASSVTGDSPGNTIYF
TGTGCCAGCAGCGTAACAGGAGACAGCCCTGGAAACACCATATATTTT
>-|TRBD1|TRBV15|TRBJ1-5
CATRRGRGQYQPQHF
TGTGCCACCCGCAGGGGGAGGGGGCAATATCAGCCCCAGCATTTT
>-|-|TRBV2|TRBJ1-2
CASNRDYGYTF
TGTGCCAGCAACCGGGATTATGGCTACACCTTC
>-|-|TRBV6-6|TRBJ2-7
CASSYGGSYEQYF
TGTGCCAGCAGTTACGGGGGCTCCTACGAGCAGTACTTC
>-|TRBD1|TRBV16|TRBJ1-2
CASSLGQGFNGYTF
TGTGCCAGCAGCCTAGGACAGGGATTTAATGGCTACACCTTC
>-|-|TRBV5-4|TRBJ1-2
CASSLSGVGYTF
TGTGCCAGCAGCTTGTCCGGGGTCGGCTACACCTTC
>-|TRBD2|TRBV7-9|TRBJ2-5
CASSLVYRTSGQETQYF
TGTGCCAGCAGCTTAGTCTACCGGACTAGCGGTCAAGAGACCCAGTACTTC
>-|TRBD1|TRBV5-1|TRBJ1-4
CASSLGTGGEKLFF
TGCGCCAGCAGCTTAGGGACAGGGGGAGAAAAACTGTTTTTT
>many|-|TRBV5-4|TRBJ1-3
CASSSESSGNTIYF
TGTGCCAGCAGCTCCGAGAGCTCTGGAAACACCATATATTTT
>-|-|TRBV5-4|TRBJ2-2
CASAPRVENAGELFF
TGTGCCAGCGCCCCTCGGGTGGAAAACGCCGGGGAGCTGTTTTTT
>-|-|TRBV6-5|TRBJ2-2
CASRQGTYFTGELFF
TGTGCCAGCAGACAAGGGACGTATTTTACCGGGGAGCTGTTTTTT
>-|TRBD1|TRBV5-1|TRBJ2-3
CASSPGQGVPPDTQYF
TGCGCCAGCAGCCCCGGACAGGGGGTTCCCCCAGATACGCAGTATTTT
>-|-|TRBV2|TRBJ2-7
CASSKTGGGEQYF
TGTGCCAGCAGTAAGACCGGGGGCGGCGAGCAGTACTTC
>-|TRBD2|TRBV6-5|TRBJ2-3
CASSSGLAGLTDTQYF
TGTGCCAGCAGTTCCGGACTAGCGGGACTCACAGATACGCAGTATTTT
>-|TRBD2|TRBV11-2|TRBJ2-3
CASSFSGASTDTQYF
TGTGCCAGCAGCTTTAGCGGGGCTAGCACAGATACGCAGTATTTT
>-|-|TRBV11-1|TRBJ2-7
CASSFSWINYEQYF
TGTGCCAGCAGCTTCTCATGGATCAACTACGAGCAGTACTTC
>-|-|TRBV7-9|TRBJ1-6
CASSPKDRPNNSPLHF
TGTGCCAGCAGTCCTAAGGACCGACCAAATAATTCACCCCTCCACTTT
>once|-|TRBV6-1|TRBJ2-7
CASSGVRVSYEQYF
TGTGCCAGCAGTGGAGTCCGGGTTTCCTACGAGCAGTACTTC
>-|TRBD1|TRBV2|TRBJ1-2
CASSGWTGLTNYGYTF
TGTGCCAGCAGTGGGTGGACAGGGCTTACTAACTATGGCTACACCTTC
>-|-|TRBV28|TRBJ1-2
CASRDPGGYTF
TGTGCCAGCAGGGATCCTGGCGGCTACACCTTC
>-|TRBD1|TRBV10-3|TRBJ2-2
CAISGSTGTGISGELFF
TGTGCCATCAGTGGGAGTACCGGGACAGGGATCAGCGGGGAGCTGTTTTTT
>-|-|TRBV5-6|TRBJ1-6
CASSLLQGNSPLHF
TGTGCCAGCAGCTTGCTGCAGGGTAATTCACCCCTCCACTTT
>-|-|TRBV11-2|TRBJ1-6
CASRPGGWWSPLHF
TGTGCCAGCAGACCGGGGGGGTGGTGGTCACCCCTCCACTTT
>-|-|TRBV5-1|TRBJ1-4
CASSLEVGPSPVELFF
TGCGCCAGCAGCTTGGAGGTGGGCCCTTCCCCAGTTGAACTGTTTTTT
>-|TRBD2|TRBV5-1|TRBJ2-3
CASSLGLAVTDTQYF
TGCGCCAGCAGCTTGGGACTAGCGGTCACAGATACGCAGTATTTT